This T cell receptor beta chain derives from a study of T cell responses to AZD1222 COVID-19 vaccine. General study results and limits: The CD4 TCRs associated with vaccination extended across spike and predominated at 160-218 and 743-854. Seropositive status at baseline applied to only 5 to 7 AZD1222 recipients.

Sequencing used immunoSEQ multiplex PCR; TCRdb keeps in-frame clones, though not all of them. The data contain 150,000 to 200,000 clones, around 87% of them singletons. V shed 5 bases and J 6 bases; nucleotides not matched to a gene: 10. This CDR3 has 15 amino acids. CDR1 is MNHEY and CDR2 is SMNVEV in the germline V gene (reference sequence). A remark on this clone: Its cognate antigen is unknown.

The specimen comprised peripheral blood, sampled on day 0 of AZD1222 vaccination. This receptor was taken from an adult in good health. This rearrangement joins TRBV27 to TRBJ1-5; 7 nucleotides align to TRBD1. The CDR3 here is CASSNIQGKAQPQHF. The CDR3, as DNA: TGTGCCAGCAGTAACATACAGGGGAAAGCTCAGCCCCAGCATTTT.